This is a list of T cell receptor beta chains from one sample in a study of blood T cell repertoires in COVID-19. Profiled with immunoSEQ multiplex PCR; TCRdb holds only in-frame clones, not every one. Among 200,000 to 250,000 clones listed, 75% to 90% were seen once. The material sequenced was PBMCs or T cells enriched from blood (not recorded which). Receptor source: a woman between 25 and 40 years old who had been exposed to COVID-19. Both conserved end residues are part of each CDR3. Fields, in order: D gene, V gene, CDR3 length, J gene, clone size, CDR3 DNA, CDR3 protein. A D gene is named only where the DNA matches it firmly. Clone sizes are given selectively: once, few, many, or a class where the clone is expanded.

TRBD2,TRBV5-1,16,TRBJ2-1,NA,TGCGCCAGCAGCTTGGAGGCGGGAGGGGGGTGGAATGAGCAGTTCTTC,CASSLEAGGGWNEQFF
TRBD1,TRBV11-2,14,TRBJ1-1,NA,TGTGCCAGCAGAAAACAGGGGTTGAACACTGAAGCTTTCTTT,CASRKQGLNTEAFF
TRBD2,TRBV9,15,TRBJ2-5,NA,TGTGCCAGCAGCGGGGGGGGACCCCTCCAGGAGACCCAGTACTTC,CASSGGGPLQETQYF
TRBD1,TRBV25-1,13,TRBJ1-2,once,TGTGCCAGCAGTGAATACAGGGGGAATGGCTACACCTTC,CASSEYRGNGYTF
TRBD2,TRBV4-2,20,TRBJ2-2,many,TGTGCCAGCAGCAGCCAACCCCTAGCGGGAGGGCGTGGCTACACCGGGGAGCTGTTTTTT,CASSSQPLAGGRGYTGELFF
NA,TRBV10-1,10,TRBJ2-7,few,TGCGCCAGCAGCGCCTACGAGCAGTACTTC,CASSAYEQYF
TRBD2,TRBV9,13,TRBJ2-7,NA,TGTGCCAGCAGCGTAGCCCCGGGGGGCGAGCAGTACTTC,CASSVAPGGEQYF
NA,TRBV14,16,TRBJ1-4,few,TGTGCCAGCAGCCAAGGGACCTTCGGGAAGGTCGAAAAACTGTTTTTT,CASSQGTFGKVEKLFF
TRBD2,TRBV7-9,15,TRBJ2-1,NA,TGTGCCAGCAGCTTGGGGGGGACGAAATACAATGAGCAGTTCTTC,CASSLGGTKYNEQFF
NA,TRBV28,15,TRBJ2-3,NA,TGTGCCAGCAGTTTAGGGCAGCTGCAGGGGGATACGCAGTATTTT,CASSLGQLQGDTQYF
NA,TRBV30,13,TRBJ1-2,NA,TGTGCCTGCCCTGCGGGGGGCTCGGCTGGCTACACCTTC,CACPAGGSAGYTF
TRBD1,TRBV7-9,17,TRBJ1-1,NA,TGTGCCAGCAGCTTAAACCCGGGACAGGGCTTGGGCACTGAAGCTTTCTTT,CASSLNPGQGLGTEAFF
NA,TRBV28,14,TRBJ1-3,NA,TGTGCCAGCAAGGGCGGGGGCACTGGAAACACCATATATTTT,CASKGGGTGNTIYF
TRBD1,TRBV5-1,12,TRBJ1-2,NA,TGCGCCAGCAGCGTGACAGGGGTTGGCTACACCTTC,CASSVTGVGYTF
NA,TRBV30,12,TRBJ1-2,NA,TGTGCCTGGAGCAAGACTCCCTATGGCTACACCTTC,CAWSKTPYGYTF
TRBD2,TRBV19,15,TRBJ2-1,NA,TGTGCCAGTAGCAGCGGGAGCCTATTGGCCAATGAGCAGTTCTTC,CASSSGSLLANEQFF
TRBD2,TRBV5-1,16,TRBJ2-7,NA,TGCGCCAGCAGCTCACCGGCTAGCGGGATTCCCTACGAGCAGTACTTC,CASSSPASGIPYEQYF
TRBD2,TRBV7-2,15,TRBJ2-2,NA,TGTGCCAGCAGCTTAACTAGCGGGAACACCGGGGAGCTGTTTTTT,CASSLTSGNTGELFF
TRBD1,TRBV12-5,15,TRBJ2-1,NA,TGTGCTAGTGGTCCCCGACAGGGGCCTTACAATGAGCAGTTCTTC,CASGPRQGPYNEQFF
NA,TRBV20-1,12,TRBJ2-7,NA,TGCAGTGCTAGTCAGGACTCCTACGAGCAGTACTTC,CSASQDSYEQYF
NA,TRBV7-8,15,TRBJ1-6,few,TGTGCCAGCAGCTTAGCGCAGGGGTCGGGATCACCCCTCCACTTT,CASSLAQGSGSPLHF
TRBD1,TRBV30,15,TRBJ2-3,NA,TGTGCCTGGAGTTCACATCAGGGGGCCGCAGATACGCAGTATTTT,CAWSSHQGAADTQYF
NA,TRBV6-4,15,TRBJ2-1,NA,TGTGCCAGCAGTGAGGGCAGTCTCTCCTACAATGAGCAGTTCTTC,CASSEGSLSYNEQFF
NA,TRBV6-1,12,TRBJ1-4,NA,TGTGCCAGCAGTGAAGGATGGGAGAAACTGTTTTTT,CASSEGWEKLFF
TRBD2,TRBV27,18,TRBJ2-3,NA,TGTGCCAGCAGTTTATGGAGCGGGGCTAGCGGGCGCACAGATACGCAGTATTTT,CASSLWSGASGRTDTQYF
NA,TRBV14,19,TRBJ2-7,NA,TGTGCCAGCAGCCAAATCCCCCCCGGGACTTTTTCATCCCCCTACGAGCAGTACTTC,CASSQIPPGTFSSPYEQYF
TRBD2,TRBV10-3,13,TRBJ2-7,NA,TGTGCCATCCGGGGCCAGCGGGAAGACGAGCAGTACTTC,CAIRGQREDEQYF
NA,TRBV6-1,12,TRBJ2-7,few,TGTGCCAGCAGTGAATCTTTCTACGAGCAGTACTTC,CASSESFYEQYF
NA,TRBV6-2/TRBV6-3,14,TRBJ2-3,once,TGTGCCAGCAGTTACTCAGCCCGGGAAGGTACGCAGTATTTT,CASSYSAREGTQYF
NA,TRBV4-1,14,TRBJ1-3,NA,TGCGCCAGCAGCCACCACAGCTCTGGAAACACCATATATTTT,CASSHHSSGNTIYF
TRBD1,TRBV27,15,TRBJ2-7,NA,TGTGCCAGCAGTTTCGGACAGGGGAAGGCCTACGAGCAGTACTTC,CASSFGQGKAYEQYF
NA,TRBV11-2,16,TRBJ1-4,NA,TGTGCCAGCAGCTTAGACGTTGGGGGGTGGGGAGAAAAACTGTTTTTT,CASSLDVGGWGEKLFF